This T cell receptor beta chain stems from a study of T cells in Graves' hyperthyroidism and ophthalmopathy. The wider study: Pretreatment peripheral blood was obtained at initial diagnosis. Findings and caveats of the study: Most clonotypes expanded in thyroid above 0.001 were likewise present in blood. The model identified upcoming ophthalmopathy a median around 6 months ahead of onset.

CDR3 length equals 18 residues. Germline CDR1 SNHLY, CDR2 FYNNEI. Trimming cost V 5 bases and J 0 bases, with 23 bases left between them. From RNA transcripts, TCR beta CDR3 regions were amplified. The study used the HTBI primer set for a first-round RT-PCR of the TCR CDR3. One entry per CDR3 protein, called by TCRdb with MiXCR from the multiplex PCR reads. The data hold 94,000 or so distinct CDR3 sequences, with over 50% observed a single time. For this clonotype: Its antigen is not identified.

The TCR comes from a woman aged 40 to 49 with Graves' hyperthyroidism. This chain uses TRBV2 with TRBJ2-7, with D possibly matching TRBD2 (5 bases). Sequenced sample: blood. In DNA form, the CDR3 reads TGTGCCAGCAGTTACCGAGAGACTAAAACTTTCAACTCCTACGAGCAGTACTTC. This sequence encodes CASSYRETKTFNSYEQYF.